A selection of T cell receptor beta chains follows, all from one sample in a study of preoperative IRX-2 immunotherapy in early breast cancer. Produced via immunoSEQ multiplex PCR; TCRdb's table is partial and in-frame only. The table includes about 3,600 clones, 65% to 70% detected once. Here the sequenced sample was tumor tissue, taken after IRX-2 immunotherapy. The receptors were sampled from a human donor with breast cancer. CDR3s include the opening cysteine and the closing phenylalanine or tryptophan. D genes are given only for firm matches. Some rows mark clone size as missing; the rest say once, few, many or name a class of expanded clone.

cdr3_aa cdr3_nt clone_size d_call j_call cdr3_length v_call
CASSNRGLDTQYF TGTGCCAGTAGTAACCGGGGGTTGGATACGCAGTATTTT NA NA TRBJ2-3 13 TRBV19
CASSPSRRGELFF TGTGCCAGTAGTCCCTCCCGCCGCGGGGAGCTGTTTTTT NA NA TRBJ2-2 13 TRBV19
CASGDGFLSGNTIYF TGTGCCAGTGGGGACGGGTTCCTCTCTGGAAACACCATATATTTT NA NA TRBJ1-3 15 TRBV19
CASGANTEAFF TGCGCCAGCGGAGCAAACACTGAAGCTTTCTTT NA NA TRBJ1-1 11 TRBV10-1
CASSPLGRALPGANVLTF TGTGCCAGCTCACCACTGGGCAGGGCCCTCCCTGGGGCCAACGTCCTGACTTTC NA NA TRBJ2-6 18 TRBV18
CASLRDRPEDEQFF TGTGCCAGCCTCCGGGACAGGCCAGAGGATGAGCAGTTCTTC NA TRBD1 TRBJ2-1 14 TRBV28
CASSHYRATASGNTIYF TGTGCCAGCAGCCATTACCGCGCGACAGCCTCTGGAAACACCATATATTTT once NA TRBJ1-3 17 TRBV11-3
CASSIDRNEKLFF TGTGCCAGCAGCATCGACAGGAATGAAAAACTGTTTTTT NA NA TRBJ1-4 13 TRBV6-8
CASSQEGRPTGELFF TGCGCCAGCAGCCAAGAAGGCAGGCCCACCGGGGAGCTGTTTTTT NA NA TRBJ2-2 15 TRBV1
CASSFGSSVPYEQYF TGTGCCAGCAGTTTTGGTTCAAGCGTCCCCTACGAGCAGTACTTC medium-sized NA TRBJ2-7 15 TRBV28
CAWSLRGRTGGSYEQYF TGTGCCTGGAGTCTTCGGGGGAGGACAGGGGGCTCCTACGAGCAGTACTTC NA TRBD1 TRBJ2-7 17 TRBV30
CATSRERLAKNIQYF TGTGCCACCAGCAGGGAAAGATTAGCCAAAAACATTCAGTACTTC few NA TRBJ2-4 15 TRBV15
CATSRSSGSNEKLFF TGTGCCACCAGCAGAAGTTCAGGGTCTAATGAAAAACTGTTTTTT few NA TRBJ1-4 15 TRBV15
CASSPTVRETQYF TGTGCCAGTAGTCCGACGGTCCGGGAGACCCAGTACTTC NA NA TRBJ2-5 13 TRBV19
CASSQERSSYEQYF TGTGCCAGCAGCCAAGAAAGGAGCTCCTACGAGCAGTACTTC NA NA TRBJ2-7 14 TRBV14
CASSFQGPSYEQYF TGCGCCAGCAGCTTCCAGGGACCCTCCTACGAGCAGTACTTC NA NA TRBJ2-7 14 TRBV5-1
CASSLIAGVYEQYF TGTGCCAGCAGCTTAATAGCGGGAGTCTACGAGCAGTACTTC once TRBD2 TRBJ2-7 14 TRBV11-3
CASSFFDKPQHF TGTGCCAGCAGTTTTTTTGACAAGCCCCAGCATTTT medium-sized NA TRBJ1-5 12 TRBV28
CASSPQTGGETQYF TGTGCCAGCTCACCCCAAACAGGGGGAGAGACCCAGTACTTC NA TRBD1 TRBJ2-5 14 TRBV18
CASSIPGERYNEQFF TGTGCCAGTAGTATCCCGGGAGAGCGTTACAATGAGCAGTTCTTC NA NA TRBJ2-1 15 TRBV19
CASRETGGLTGELFF TGCGCCTCAAGGGAGACAGGGGGCCTTACCGGGGAGCTGTTTTTT few TRBD1 TRBJ2-2 15 TRBV5-1
CATSRDPGGDTQYF TGTGCCACCAGCAGAGATCCGGGAGGGGATACGCAGTATTTT once TRBD2 TRBJ2-3 14 TRBV15
CASSFGQELNYGYTF TGTGCCAGCAGCTTCGGACAGGAACTTAACTATGGCTACACCTTC once TRBD1 TRBJ1-2 15 TRBV11-3
CSVGQGARMNTEAFF TGCAGCGTTGGACAGGGGGCGAGGATGAACACTGAAGCTTTCTTT NA TRBD1 TRBJ1-1 15 TRBV29-1